One and the same sample provided the 4 T cell receptor beta chains below, sequenced in a study of kidney transplant recipient with SARS-CoV-2 infection. Each CDR3 protein is one row after TCRdb ran MiXCR on the reads. Of 200,000 to 300,000 distinct CDR3 sequences listed, 29% are singletons. The sample was a blood sample, taken at baseline and on day 111 from a kidney transplant recipient. These receptors originate from a male patient aged 25-45 years who had COVID-19 and was a kidney transplant recipient. The graft donor may account for some of the T cells.

This clonotype was detected ten times or more. The genes are TRBV12-5 and TRBJ1-2; TRBD1 agrees at 7 bases. Germline lookup yields CDR1 LGHNT and CDR2 FRNRAP. The CDR3 runs 13 residues. J gave up 7 bases and V 6 bases, and 8 bases lay outside the gene matches. This CDR3 reads CASGNGTVRGYTF. The CDR3 DNA reads TGTGCTAGTGGAAATGGGACAGTTCGTGGCTACACCTTC.

In regard to this clonotype: Likely a read error: the CDR3 ends without its conserved phenylalanine or tryptophan. V and J are TRBV16 and TRBJ1-2; D is unresolved. The V end was cut by 4 bases, the J end by 4 bases, with 22 bases between. CDR1 is KGHSY, CDR2 FQNENV, per germline. This CDR3 has 17 amino acids. CDR3 coding DNA: TGTGCCAGCAGCCTTAGGGAGGTCGTTAGAAAGACCTATGGCTACACCATC. This codes for CASSLREVVRKTYGYTI.

This clonotype was observed at least ten times. The CDR3 reads CASSLAGGMAFF. The CDR3 coding sequence is TGTGCCAGCAGCTTAGCAGGGGGGATGGCTTTCTTT. The J gene is TRBJ1-1, the V gene TRBV11-2; 7 nucleotides match TRBD1. Germline CDR1 reads SGHAT; CDR2 reads FQNNGV. J was trimmed by 11 bases and V by 1 base; bases with no gene match: 4. The CDR3 totals 12 residues.

There are many counts of this clonotype. CDR3 in amino acids: CASSPISKQGTEAFF. Written as DNA, the CDR3 is TGTGCCAGCAGCCCGATATCTAAACAGGGCACTGAAGCTTTCTTT. The chain employs TRBV14 and TRBJ1-1; maybe TRBD1 (6 bases). CDR3 length equals 15 residues. The germline CDR1 and CDR2 sequences are SGHDN and FVKESK. V was pared by 4 bases and J by 4 bases, with 16 bases between.